This TCR beta chain was identified in a study of control samples from healthy donors and cancer patients. The CDR3 runs 16 residues. Germline V gene data show CDR1 as SGHTA and CDR2 as FQGNSA. Trimming took off 2 bases at V and 7 bases at J, with 17 bases between the two ends. Only in-frame clones appear in the TCRdb table, and some are missing; sequencing was by immunoSEQ multiplex PCR. This table has approximately 46,000 clones, around 87% appearing once. Sequencing was performed on PBMCs. The rearrangement links TRBV7-2 to TRBJ2-2, with a possible D match to TRBD2 (7 bases). The TCR sequence derives from a woman between 55 and 75 years old with lung cancer. The CDR3 nucleotides are TGTGCCAGCAGCTTACTGGAGGGAGGGGGAATCGGGGAGCTGTTTTTT. This codes for CASSLLEGGGIGELFF.